The 3 T cell receptor beta chains in this list originate from one sample, sequenced in a study of CD8 T cells in Susac syndrome. Roughly 0.45 to 1 ug RNA was reverse transcribed with random hexamers. TCRdb analysed the immunoSEQ multiplex PCR reads with MiXCR anew, one entry per CDR3 protein. The sample lists around 150,000 distinct CDR3 sequences, roughly 95% occurring once. The specimen sequenced was CD4+ T cells from PBMCs. The receptors derive from a human donor in good health.

The rearrangement links TRBV7-9 to TRBJ1-5, with D tentatively TRBD1 (5 bases). CDR1 is SEHNR and CDR2 is FQNEAQ in the germline V gene (reference sequence). Deletions cut 4 bases from V and 3 bases from J, with 10 bases between. CDR3 size: 14 residues. The CDR3 protein is CASSSLGDNQPQHF. For the CDR3, the DNA is TGTGCCAGCAGCTCCTTAGGGGACAATCAGCCCCAGCATTTT.

The CDR3 loop reads CASSMSGGDPYEQYF. CDR3 in DNA: TGTGCCAGCAGCATGTCAGGGGGCGACCCCTACGAGCAGTACTTC. The chain recombines TRBV6-5 with TRBJ2-7, with TRBD1 matching 8 bases. This CDR3 region has 15 residues. From germline, CDR1 is MNHEY and CDR2 SVGAGI. V was clipped by 6 bases and J by 2 bases; unmatched bases: 9.

Only one count was recorded for this clonotype. The V gene is TRBV5-1, the J gene TRBJ1-6; the match to TRBD1 covers 12 bases. This CDR3 spans 15 amino acids. CDR1 is SGHRS, CDR2 YFSETQ, per germline. J lost 9 bases, V lost 4 bases, and 5 bases had no gene match. CDR3 in DNA: TGCGCCAGCAGCCCCGGGACAGGGGGCCGTTCACCCCTCCACTTT. Translated, it gives CASSPGTGGRSPLHF.